The source of this T cell receptor beta chain is a study of OX40 agonist ivuxolimab in advanced cancers. Across the whole study: Prior anti-PD-1, anti-PD-L1 or anti-CTLA-4 therapy was allowed; around 40% had some. Study findings and constraints: Doses of 0.1 to 3.0 mg/kg were accompanied by clonal expansion of CD4+ and CD8+ blood T cells by week 6.

About this clone: The antigen is undetermined.

Patients had blood sampled at baseline and again on cycle 4 day 1 and cycle 7 day 1. The table came from immunoSEQ multiplex PCR; TCRdb's copy has only in-frame clones and leaves some out. There are tens of thousands of clones in the sample; 86% occur only once, and about 2.7% lies in the top ten. The junction had 7 bases not matched to a gene; V was cut back by 7 bases and J by 8 bases. The CDR3 is made up of 12 amino acids. CDR1 and CDR2 from the germline V gene are LGHNT and FRNRAP. This sample comprised CD4+ or CD8+ T cells sorted from blood, obtained in a trial of the OX40 agonist ivuxolimab. The sequence was obtained from an adult with an advanced solid tumor such as melanoma, head and neck, liver or kidney cancer. The chain combines TRBV12-5 with TRBJ1-2, with TRBD1 identical over 7 bases. CDR3 protein: CASASDRDGYTF. CDR3 in DNA: TGTGCTAGTGCATCCGACAGGGACGGCTACACCTTC.